This T cell receptor beta chain is from a study of cytomegalovirus exposure and HLA in healthy donors. CDR3 length: 13 residues. Deletions cut 3 bases from V and 5 bases from J, with 11 bases between. The germline V gene has CDR1 LNHNV and CDR2 YYDKDF (reference sequence). Produced via immunoSEQ multiplex PCR; TCRdb's table is partial and in-frame only. Among roughly 330,000 clones, about 85% were seen once, and the ten largest hold about 1%. The chain uses TRBV15 and TRBJ2-7; no firm D call. What was sequenced was PBMCs. This sequence was found in a woman aged 25 to 45 in good health and CMV-seropositive. The CDR3 DNA reads as TGTGCCACCAGCAGGGCCGGACGGGACGAGCAGTACTTC. Its translation is CATSRAGRDEQYF. The variable domain in full, with the rest retrieved from reference TRBV15 and TRBJ2-7, is DAMVIQNPRYQVTQFGKPVTLSCSQTLNHNVMYWYQQKSSQAPKLLFHYYDKDFNNEADTPDNFQSRRPNTSFCFLDIRSPGLGDTAMYLCATSRAGRDEQYFGPGTRLTVT.